What follows is one TCR beta chain and its context. As yet, its antigen is unknown. Reverse transcribing all isolated RNA meant expressed TCRB transcripts were sequenced. Sequencing used immunoSEQ multiplex PCR; TCRdb keeps in-frame clones, though not all of them. This table holds about 220,000 clones, about a tenth found once. This specimen comes from a study of beta chain features in type 1 diabetes. Looked up from germline, CDR1 is MNHNY and CDR2 is SVGAGI (reference sequence). The CDR3 has 15 residues. Trimming removed 2 bases at V and 4 bases at J, with 13 bases between. Study outcomes and limitations: There were fewer insertions and more deletions at the VDJ junctions of type 1 diabetes patients. Still unanswered here is whether HLA type influences TCRB rearrangement. A greater similarity of naive, central memory and Treg TCRB repertoires was seen among patients than among healthy donors. A potential PCR bias toward shorter templates would be equal in patient and control samples.

The TCR was taken from a man aged 18 to 30 in good health. The V call is TRBV6-6, the J call TRBJ2-3, with TRBD2 as a possible D gene (5 bases). Sequenced input: central memory CD4+ T cells from blood. Written as DNA, the CDR3 is TGTGCCAGCAGTTACCCACCTGAGGGCGCAGATACGCAGTATTTT. Amino acids: CASSYPPEGADTQYF.